The 21 T cell receptor beta chains in this list originate from one sample, sequenced in a study of patients and donors after allogeneic stem cell transplantation. TCRdb ran MiXCR on the RT-PCR reads and lists one entry per CDR3 protein. The top ten clones hold about 6% of a sample with about 960,000 distinct CDR3 sequences, over 15% of them seen once. The specimen was blood, either unsorted or a sorted T cell fraction (not recorded which). Receptor source: a human donor who was either an allogeneic HSCT recipient or a stem cell or donor lymphocyte infusion donor (not recorded which). It is not recorded whose cells these are; they may come from a transplant donor.

The V and J genes are TRBV6-5 and TRBJ1-4; a weak D match, TRBD1 (5 bases). The CDR3 has 16 residues. V gave up 4 bases and J gave up 6 bases, with 18 bases separating them. Per germline, CDR1 MNHEY and CDR2 SVGAGI. The CDR3 loop reads CASSSTAVGLYEKLFF. CDR3 DNA sequence: TGTGCCAGCAGTTCAACCGCGGTGGGACTTTATGAAAAACTGTTTTTT.

J is TRBJ1-6 and V is TRBV27; D ambiguous. V was pared by 0 bases and J by 8 bases, with 11 bases between. Looked up from germline, CDR1 is MNHEY and CDR2 is SMNVEV (reference sequence). The CDR3 is 15 amino acids. The CDR3 loop reads CASSLSVLSDSPLHF. The CDR3 DNA reads as TGTGCCAGCAGTTTATCCGTTTTAAGTGATTCACCCCTCCACTTT.

The V gene is TRBV11-2, the J gene TRBJ2-3; 8 nucleotides line up with TRBD2. This CDR3 region has 19 residues. The V gene end was trimmed by 1 base and the J gene end by 0 bases; junction bases not matched to a gene: 12. Germline lookup yields CDR1 SGHAT and CDR2 FQNNGV. CDR3 amino acids: CASSLGVAGTQPSTDTQYF. CDR3 DNA sequence: TGTGCCAGCAGCTTAGGAGTAGCGGGAACCCAGCCTAGCACAGATACGCAGTATTTT.

The chain is built from TRBV4-3 and TRBJ2-5; TRBD1 is a possible D gene (5 bases). Germline V lookup: CDR1 LGHNA, CDR2 YSLEER. V was shortened by 0 bases and J by 6 bases, with 11 bases between the two germline ends. The CDR3 covers 14 residues. The CDR3 region has the DNA TGCGCCAGCAGCCAAGACAGGGAATTGCAGACCCAGTACTTC. It codes for CASSQDRELQTQYF.

The chain recombines TRBV10-3 with TRBJ1-1; maybe TRBD1 (6 bases). Germline V gene data show CDR1 as ENHRY and CDR2 as SYGVKD. Trimming pared 6 bases from V and 5 bases from J, leaving 13 bases between. There are 13 residues in the CDR3. CDR3 loop: CAIRDSQGTEAFF. The CDR3 nucleotides read TGTGCCATCAGGGACAGTCAAGGGACTGAAGCTTTCTTT.

Concerning this clonotype itself: Germline and junction disagree at one end, which may indicate a read error. The chain uses TRBV7-9 and TRBJ2-1; 8 nucleotides line up with TRBD2. This CDR3 has 16 amino acids. CDR1 SEHNR and CDR2 FQNEAQ come from the germline V gene (reference sequence). The DNA of the CDR3 is TGTGCCAGCAGCTTAGTCGGGGGGGCGGTTTACAGTGAGCAGTTCTTC. Its translation: CASSLVGGAVYSEQFF.

Concerning this clonotype: At one of its ends the junction is not consistent with the germline gene, which may arise from a read error. In DNA form, the CDR3 reads TGTGCTAGCAGCTTAGTGGGGGTTGGTGAGCAGTTCTTC. It translates to CASSLVGVGEQFF. The rearrangement uses TRBV7-7 and TRBJ2-1; either TRBD1 or TRBD2 may supply D (5 bases each). Germline V gene data show CDR1 as SSHAT and CDR2 as FNYEAQ (reference sequence). The CDR3 has 13 amino acids.

The chain recombines TRBV6-1 with TRBJ2-3, with 9 positions matching TRBD2. V shed 6 bases, J shed 0 bases, and the junction held 10 bases outside the gene matches. Germline V gene lookup returns CDR1 MNHNS and CDR2 SASEGT. The CDR3 contains 17 residues. The CDR3 loop reads CASRRSGGKSSTDTQYF. The CDR3, as DNA: TGTGCCAGCAGACGTAGCGGGGGCAAATCGAGCACAGATACGCAGTATTTT.

This clonotype has just a few counts. The gene calls are TRBV24-1 and TRBJ2-5; D is ambiguous. The germline V gene has CDR1 KGHDR and CDR2 SFDVKD. Trimming took 5 bases from V and 1 from J, leaving 10 bases between them. There are 14 residues in the CDR3. The CDR3 loop is CATSASPSQETQYF. CDR3 nucleotides: TGTGCCACCAGTGCCTCACCCAGCCAAGAGACCCAGTACTTC.

This clonotype was detected only a few times. The V and J genes are TRBV6-2 or TRBV6-3 and TRBJ2-2; no firm D call. The germline gives CDR1 MNHEY, CDR2 SVGEGT. The CDR3 sequence is 16 residues long. Deletions cut 3 bases from V and 0 bases from J, with 11 bases between. CDR3 bases: TGTGCCAGCAGTTATATAGCTCCCGCGAACACCGGGGAGCTGTTTTTT. Amino acid sequence: CASSYIAPANTGELFF.

This clonotype was counted between two and nine times. This chain joins TRBV24-1 and TRBJ2-7; D is possibly TRBD2 (5 bases). The CDR3 spans 11 residues. V lost 7 bases to trimming and J lost 5 bases, with 8 bases between them. Germline V gene data show CDR1 as KGHDR and CDR2 as SFDVKD. In nucleotides, the CDR3 is TGTGCCACCAGAGACGGGGACGAGCAGTACTTC. As protein: CATRDGDEQYF.

This clonotype was observed a few times. V usage is TRBV20-1 and J usage is TRBJ2-1; D is tentatively TRBD1 or TRBD2 (5 bases each). This CDR3 is built from 15 residues. V was cut by 6 bases and J by 6 bases, with 21 bases left in between. In germline, CDR1 is DFQATT, CDR2 SNEGSKA (reference sequence). In DNA form, the CDR3 reads TGCAGTGCCCGAGGGGTCGGGACGGTTGGCAATGAGCAGTTCTTC. As protein: CSARGVGTVGNEQFF.

This clonotype has just a few counts. The rearrangement uses TRBV20-1 and TRBJ1-2; D is possibly TRBD1 (5 bases). From germline, CDR1 is DFQATT and CDR2 SNEGSKA (reference sequence). Trimming took 0 bases from V and 7 from J, leaving 21 bases between them. The CDR3 spans 16 residues. The CDR3 protein is CSARDPRQGLSIGYTF. CDR3 coding DNA: TGCAGTGCTAGAGATCCAAGGCAGGGATTATCTATTGGCTACACCTTC.

This chain joins TRBV15 and TRBJ2-5, with D perhaps matching TRBD2 (6 bases). The CDR3 sequence is 15 residues long. Trimming pared 1 base from V and 5 bases from J, leaving 14 bases between. Germline V gene lookup returns CDR1 LNHNV and CDR2 YYDKDF (reference sequence). CDR3 DNA sequence: TGTGCCACCAGCAGAGCCCCGGGAGTGAAGGAGACCCAGTACTTC. Translated: CATSRAPGVKETQYF.

The chain recombines TRBV11-2 with TRBJ1-6; D not resolved. Trimming removed 5 bases from V and 10 bases from J, with 12 bases in between. In germline, CDR1 is SGHAT, CDR2 FQNNGV. The CDR3 covers 13 residues. The CDR3 DNA reads as TGTGCCAGCAGCCCCGGAGGACGGTCACCCCTCCACTTT. This codes for CASSPGGRSPLHF. Full variable domain (remainder filled in from reference TRBV11-2 and TRBJ1-6): EAGVAQSPRYKIIEKRQSVAFWCNPISGHATLYWYQQILGQGPKLLIQFQNNGVVDDSQLPKDRFSAERLKGVDSTLKIQPAKLEDSAVYLCASSPGGRSPLHFGNGTRLTVT.

The genes are TRBV12-3 or TRBV12-4 and TRBJ1-4, with TRBD1 matching over 8 bases. Trimming cost V 2 bases and J 10 bases; bases outside gene matches: 12. The CDR3 is made up of 16 amino acids. The CDR3 reads CASSLNQGAGGRKLFF. DNA of the CDR3: TGTGCCAGCAGTTTAAATCAGGGGGCGGGAGGACGAAAACTGTTTTTT.

This clonotype came up a few times. This sequence joins TRBV24-1 and TRBJ2-1; 7 nucleotides match TRBD2. The germline V gene encodes CDR1 KGHDR and CDR2 SFDVKD. This CDR3 is 15 amino acids long. Unmatched junction bases numbered 11, after V lost 3 bases and J lost 10 bases. CDR3 coding DNA: TGTGCCACCAGTGATCCCGGGGGGAGGGTCCGAGAGCAGTTCTTC. Translated: CATSDPGGRVREQFF.

This clonotype occurred a few times. The CDR3 DNA sequence: TGTGCCAGCAGCTTTGGGTGGGAGGGCACAGATACGCAGTATTTT. Protein product: CASSFGWEGTDTQYF. The V call is TRBV7-9, the J call TRBJ2-3; D is possibly TRBD2 (6 bases). The V gene's germline CDR1 is SEHNR and CDR2 FQNEAQ (reference sequence). Trimming stripped 3 bases from V and 1 base from J, with 11 bases between. The CDR3 totals 15 residues.

The J gene is TRBJ2-2, the V gene TRBV2; TRBD2 might be the D (6 bases). V lost 7 bases and J lost 4, with 10 bases in between. Germline V gene lookup returns CDR1 SNHLY and CDR2 FYNNEI. CDR3 length equals 13 residues. CDR3 sequence (DNA): TGTGCCAGCAAGGGACTGGCCACCGGGGAGCTGTTTTTT. Translated, it gives CASKGLATGELFF.

The chain employs TRBV20-1 and TRBJ2-1; 13 bases align to TRBD2. The V gene end was trimmed by 7 bases and the J gene end by 1 base; junction bases not matched to a gene: 13. Germline-derived CDR1 and CDR2 are DFQATT and SNEGSKA (reference sequence). The CDR3 is made up of 18 amino acids. The CDR3 here is CSVGKRTSGRRSYNEQFF. In DNA, the CDR3 is TGCAGTGTGGGAAAGCGGACTAGCGGGAGACGATCCTACAATGAGCAGTTCTTC.

V and J are TRBV4-1 and TRBJ2-1; D is ambiguous. Germline-derived CDR1 and CDR2 are MGHRA and YSYEKL. The CDR3 loop spans 13 amino acids. The V end lost 0 bases, the J end lost 9 bases, and 9 bases lay between the germline ends. CDR3 nucleotide sequence: TGCGCCAGCAGCCAAGATGTAGCCACTGAGCAGTTCTTC. It specifies CASSQDVATEQFF.